This TCR beta chain comes out of a study of regulatory T cells in long-lasting Graves disease. Time point meaning: persistent/refractory GD, antithyroid drugs over 5 years with positive TRAb. The TCR library was prepared using RNA isolated from PBMCs. This CDR3 has 13 residues. Germline CDR1 reads SEHNR; CDR2 reads FQNEAQ (reference sequence). Trimming cost V 10 bases and J 0 bases, with 10 bases left between them. CDR3-region Arm-PCR and iRepertoire HTBI primers produced the TCR beta libraries. MiXCR, applied by TCRdb to the multiplex PCR reads, yields one record per CDR3 protein. The sample records under 450,000 distinct CDR3 sequences, roughly 25% being singletons. Study-level findings and limits: When disease was persistent, TRBV28, TRBJ1-2 and TRBJ2-5 were the favored segments.

This clonotype was detected many times. Antigen specificity is unknown. The specimen was peripheral blood mononuclear cells (PBMCs), collected when the disease was refractory, from a patient treated with antithyroid drugs. This sequence originates from a woman between 35 and 50 years old with Graves disease. The V call is TRBV7-9, the J call TRBJ2-1; D call uncertain. The CDR3 nucleotides are TGTGCCACCGCCGAGACCTCCTACAATGAGCAGTTCTTC. This codes for CATAETSYNEQFF.